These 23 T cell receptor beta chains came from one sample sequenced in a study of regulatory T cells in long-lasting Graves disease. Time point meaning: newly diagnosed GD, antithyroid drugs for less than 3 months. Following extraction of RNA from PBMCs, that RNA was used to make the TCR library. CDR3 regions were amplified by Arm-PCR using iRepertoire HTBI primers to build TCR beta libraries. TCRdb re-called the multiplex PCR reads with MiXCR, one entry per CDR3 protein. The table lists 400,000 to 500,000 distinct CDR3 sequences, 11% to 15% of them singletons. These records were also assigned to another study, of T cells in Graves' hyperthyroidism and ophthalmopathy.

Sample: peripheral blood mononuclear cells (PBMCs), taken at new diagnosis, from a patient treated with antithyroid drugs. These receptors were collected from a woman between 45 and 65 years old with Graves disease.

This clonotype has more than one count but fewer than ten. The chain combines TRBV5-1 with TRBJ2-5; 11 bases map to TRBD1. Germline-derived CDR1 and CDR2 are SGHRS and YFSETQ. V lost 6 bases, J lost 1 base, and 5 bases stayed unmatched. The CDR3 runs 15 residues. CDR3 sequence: CASIAGTGGQETQYF. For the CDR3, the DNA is TGCGCCAGCATTGCCGGGACAGGGGGCCAAGAGACCCAGTACTTC.

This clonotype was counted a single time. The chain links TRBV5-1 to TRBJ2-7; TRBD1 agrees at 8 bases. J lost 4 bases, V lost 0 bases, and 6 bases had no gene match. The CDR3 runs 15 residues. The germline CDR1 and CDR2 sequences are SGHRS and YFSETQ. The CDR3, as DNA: TGCGCCAGCAGCTTGGAAACAGGGGGTATATACGAGCAGTACTTC. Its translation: CASSLETGGIYEQYF.

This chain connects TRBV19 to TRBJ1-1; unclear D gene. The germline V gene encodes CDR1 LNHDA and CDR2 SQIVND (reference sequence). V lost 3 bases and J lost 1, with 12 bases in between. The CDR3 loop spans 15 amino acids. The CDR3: CASSIPSSSNTEAFF. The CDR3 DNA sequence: TGTGCCAGTAGTATCCCCTCCTCATCGAACACTGAAGCTTTCTTT.

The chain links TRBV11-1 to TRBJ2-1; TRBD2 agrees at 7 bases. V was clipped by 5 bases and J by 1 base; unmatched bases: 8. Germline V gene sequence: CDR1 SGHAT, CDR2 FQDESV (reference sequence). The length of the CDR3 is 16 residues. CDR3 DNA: TGTGCCAGCAGCCCCGCGATCGGGGGGTCCTACAATGAGCAGTTCTTC. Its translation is CASSPAIGGSYNEQFF.

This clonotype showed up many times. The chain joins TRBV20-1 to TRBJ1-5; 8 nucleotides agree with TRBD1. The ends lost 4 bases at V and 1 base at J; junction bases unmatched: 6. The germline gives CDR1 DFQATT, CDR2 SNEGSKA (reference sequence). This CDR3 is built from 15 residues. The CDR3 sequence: CSATLRTGSNQPQHF. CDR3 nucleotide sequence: TGCAGTGCTACCCTCCGGACAGGGAGCAATCAGCCCCAGCATTTT.

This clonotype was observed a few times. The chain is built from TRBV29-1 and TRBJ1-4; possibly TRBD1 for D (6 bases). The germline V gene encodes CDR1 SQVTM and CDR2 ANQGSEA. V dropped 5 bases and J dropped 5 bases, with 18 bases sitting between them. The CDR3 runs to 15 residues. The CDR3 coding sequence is TGCAGCGTTAAACCCTCCGGGACACTAAATGAAAAACTGTTTTTT. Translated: CSVKPSGTLNEKLFF.

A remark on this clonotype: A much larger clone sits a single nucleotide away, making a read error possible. CDR3 region: CAPMDLHNEQFF. Written as DNA, the CDR3 is TGTGCCCCGATGGACTTACACAATGAGCAGTTCTTC. The chain has TRBV2 and TRBJ2-1; D might be TRBD2 (5 bases). Germline V lookup: CDR1 SNHLY, CDR2 FYNNEI. V was clipped by 11 bases and J by 5 bases, with 13 bases between them. CDR3 length: 12 residues. Full variable domain (outside the CDR3, taken from reference TRBV2 and TRBJ2-1): EPEVTQTPSHQVTQMGQEVILRCVPISNHLYFYWYRQILGQKVEFLVSFYNNEISEKSEIFDDQFSVERPDGSNFTLKIRSTKLEDSAMYFCAPMDLHNEQFFGPGTRLTVL.

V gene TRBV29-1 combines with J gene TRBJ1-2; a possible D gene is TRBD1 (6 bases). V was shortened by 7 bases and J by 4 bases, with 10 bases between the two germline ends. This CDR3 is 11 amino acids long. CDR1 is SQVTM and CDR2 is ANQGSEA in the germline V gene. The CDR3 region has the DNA TGCAGCGCCCCGACAGGCTATGGCTACACCTTC. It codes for CSAPTGYGYTF.

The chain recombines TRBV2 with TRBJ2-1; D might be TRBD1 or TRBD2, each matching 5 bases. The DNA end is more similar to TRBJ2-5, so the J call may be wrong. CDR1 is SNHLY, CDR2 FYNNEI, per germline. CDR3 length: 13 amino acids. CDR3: CASSGDQQETQYF. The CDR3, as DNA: TGTGCCAGCAGCGGGGACCAACAAGAGACCCAGTACTTC.

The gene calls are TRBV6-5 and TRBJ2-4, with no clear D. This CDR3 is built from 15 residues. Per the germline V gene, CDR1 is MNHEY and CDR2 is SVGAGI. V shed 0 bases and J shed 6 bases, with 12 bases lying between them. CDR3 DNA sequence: TGTGCCAGCAGTTACTCGTATAGCCTCGGAAACATTCAGTACTTC. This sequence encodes CASSYSYSLGNIQYF.

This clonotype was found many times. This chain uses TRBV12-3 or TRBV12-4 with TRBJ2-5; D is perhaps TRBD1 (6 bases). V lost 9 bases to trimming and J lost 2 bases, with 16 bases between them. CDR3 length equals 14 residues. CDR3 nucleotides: TGTGCCAGTACTTTACAGGGACAACAAGAGACCCAGTACTTC. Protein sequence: CASTLQGQQETQYF.

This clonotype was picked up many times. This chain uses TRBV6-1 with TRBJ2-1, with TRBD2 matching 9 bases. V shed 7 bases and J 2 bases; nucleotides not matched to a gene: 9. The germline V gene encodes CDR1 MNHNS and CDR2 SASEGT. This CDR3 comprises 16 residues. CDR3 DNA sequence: TGTGCCAGCACCCCGGGACTAGCCCCCCCCTACAATGAGCAGTTCTTC. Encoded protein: CASTPGLAPPYNEQFF.

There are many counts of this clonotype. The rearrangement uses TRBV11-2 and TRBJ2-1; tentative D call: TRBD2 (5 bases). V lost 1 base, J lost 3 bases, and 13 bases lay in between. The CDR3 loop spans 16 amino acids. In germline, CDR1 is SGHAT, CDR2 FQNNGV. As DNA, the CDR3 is TGTGCCAGCAGCTTAGTGCGCCTAGGACTCTACAATGAGCAGTTCTTC. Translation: CASSLVRLGLYNEQFF.

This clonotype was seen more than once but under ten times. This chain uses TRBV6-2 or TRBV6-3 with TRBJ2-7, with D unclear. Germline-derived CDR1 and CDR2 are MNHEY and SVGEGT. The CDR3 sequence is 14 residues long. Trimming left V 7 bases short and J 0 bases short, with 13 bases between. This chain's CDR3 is CASTYLWSSYEQYF. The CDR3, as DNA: TGTGCCAGCACTTATCTCTGGAGCTCCTACGAGCAGTACTTC.

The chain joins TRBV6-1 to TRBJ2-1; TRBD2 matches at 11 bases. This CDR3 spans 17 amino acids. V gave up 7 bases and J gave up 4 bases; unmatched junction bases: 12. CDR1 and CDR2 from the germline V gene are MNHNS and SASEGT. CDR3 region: CASTKSRGLAVYNEQFF. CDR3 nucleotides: TGTGCCAGCACTAAATCCAGGGGACTAGCGGTATACAATGAGCAGTTCTTC.

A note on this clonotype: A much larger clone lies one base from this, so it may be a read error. CDR3 bases: TGTGCCAGCAGTGTACAGGGCCCATCCTACGAGCAGTACTTC. Its translation: CASSVQGPSYEQYF. V is TRBV2 and J is TRBJ2-7; D is perhaps TRBD1 (6 bases). Deletions cut 4 bases from V and 1 base from J, with 11 bases between. The CDR3 consists of 14 residues. From germline, CDR1 is SNHLY and CDR2 FYNNEI.

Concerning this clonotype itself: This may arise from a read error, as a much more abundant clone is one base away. Written as DNA, the CDR3 is TGTGCCAGCAGACGGACAGGGGCATCAGAGACCCAGTACTTC. As protein: CASRRTGASETQYF. The rearrangement uses TRBV27 and TRBJ2-5; TRBD1 agrees at 9 bases. This CDR3 is 14 amino acids long. Germline loops: CDR1 MNHEY, CDR2 SMNVEV (reference sequence). Losses at the gene ends were 6 bases for V and 4 bases for J; bases not matched to a gene: 6.

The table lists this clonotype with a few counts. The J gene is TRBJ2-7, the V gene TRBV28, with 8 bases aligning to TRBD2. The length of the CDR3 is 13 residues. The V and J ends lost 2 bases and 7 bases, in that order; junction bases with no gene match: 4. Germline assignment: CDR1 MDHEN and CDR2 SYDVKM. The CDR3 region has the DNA TGTGCCAGCAGTTTACGACTAGCGAGAGAGCAGTACTTC. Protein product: CASSLRLAREQYF.

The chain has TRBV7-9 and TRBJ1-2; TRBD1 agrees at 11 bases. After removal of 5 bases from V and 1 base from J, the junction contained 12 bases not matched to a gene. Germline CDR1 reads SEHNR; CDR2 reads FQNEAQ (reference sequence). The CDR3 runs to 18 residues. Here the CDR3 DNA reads TGTGCCAGCAGCCTCGATATTGGACAGGGGGCGCATAACTATGGCTACACCTTC. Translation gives CASSLDIGQGAHNYGYTF.

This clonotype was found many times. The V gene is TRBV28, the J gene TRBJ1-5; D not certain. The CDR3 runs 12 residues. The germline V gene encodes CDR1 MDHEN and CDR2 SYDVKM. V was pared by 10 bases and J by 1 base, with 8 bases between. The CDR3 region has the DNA TGTGCCACGACACGGAGCAATCAGCCCCAGCATTTT. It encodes CATTRSNQPQHF.

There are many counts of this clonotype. CDR3 protein: CASSRSWGTDTQYF. The CDR3 DNA sequence: TGTGCCAGCAGTCGATCTTGGGGCACAGATACGCAGTATTTT. The rearrangement links TRBV27 to TRBJ2-3; D not resolved. The CDR3 extends over 14 amino acids. Deletions cut 5 bases from V and 1 base from J, with 10 bases between. CDR1 is MNHEY, CDR2 SMNVEV, per germline (reference sequence).

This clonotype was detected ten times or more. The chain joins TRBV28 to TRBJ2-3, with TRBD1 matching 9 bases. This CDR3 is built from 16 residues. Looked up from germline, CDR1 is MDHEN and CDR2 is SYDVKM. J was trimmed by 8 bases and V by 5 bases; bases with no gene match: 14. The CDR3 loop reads CASSPDRGHFRLTQYF. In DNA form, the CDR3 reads TGTGCCAGCAGTCCGGACAGGGGCCACTTTCGTCTTACGCAGTATTTT.

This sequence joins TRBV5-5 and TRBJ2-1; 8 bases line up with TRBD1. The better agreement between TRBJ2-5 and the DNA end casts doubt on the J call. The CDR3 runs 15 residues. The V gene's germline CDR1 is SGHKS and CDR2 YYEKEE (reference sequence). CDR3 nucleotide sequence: TGTGCCAGCAGCACGGGACAGGTTGCCAAAGAGACCCAGTACTTC. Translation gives CASSTGQVAKETQYF.